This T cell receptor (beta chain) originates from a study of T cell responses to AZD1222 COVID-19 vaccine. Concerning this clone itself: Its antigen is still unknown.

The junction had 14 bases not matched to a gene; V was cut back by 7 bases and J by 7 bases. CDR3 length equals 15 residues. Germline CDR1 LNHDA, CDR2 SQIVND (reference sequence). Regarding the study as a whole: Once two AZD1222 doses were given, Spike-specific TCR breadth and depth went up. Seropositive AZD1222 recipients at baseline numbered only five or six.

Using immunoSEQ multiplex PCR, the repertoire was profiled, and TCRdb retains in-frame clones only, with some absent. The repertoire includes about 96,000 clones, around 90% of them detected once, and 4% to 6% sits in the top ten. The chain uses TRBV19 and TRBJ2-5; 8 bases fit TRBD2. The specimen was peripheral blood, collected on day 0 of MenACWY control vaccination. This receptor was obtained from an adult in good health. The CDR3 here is CASTPGGGRYGTQYF. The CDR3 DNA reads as TGTGCCAGTACCCCGGGGGGGGGCCGGTATGGGACCCAGTACTTC.